Listed here are 6 T cell receptor beta chains from one sample, sequenced in a study of T-cell memory formation after mild COVID-19. TCRdb reanalysed the 5' RACE reads using MiXCR and keeps one entry per CDR3 protein. The table records under 600,000 distinct CDR3 sequences, about a fifth of them present only once. Sequencing was done on a sample of PBMCs or a T cell subset sorted from them (not recorded which). The receptors were sampled from an adult woman who had mild COVID-19 (a few samples of this study predate the infection). Cell type and time point are not known.

The V and J genes are TRBV6-2 or TRBV6-3 and TRBJ1-2; D call uncertain. The CDR3 covers 12 residues. V was cut by 2 bases and J by 4 bases, with 5 bases left in between. The germline CDR1 and CDR2 sequences are MNHEY and SVGEGT. The CDR3 loop is CASSYGSYGYTF. The CDR3 DNA reads as TGTGCCAGCAGTTACGGATCCTATGGCTACACCTTC.

This clonotype was observed at least ten times. The V gene is TRBV11-2, the J gene TRBJ2-1; D remains unclear. V was cut by 5 bases and J by 0 bases, with 11 bases left in between. Per the germline V gene, CDR1 is SGHAT and CDR2 is FQNNGV. This CDR3 contains 15 residues. The CDR3 loop is CASSRGGSSYNEQFF. In DNA, the CDR3 is TGTGCCAGCAGCCGAGGCGGTAGCTCCTACAATGAGCAGTTCTTC.

This clonotype was detected only a few times. The CDR3 DNA sequence: TGTGCCAGCAGCGACTTGAGCTCCTACAATGAGCAGTTCTTC. The encoded protein is CASSDLSSYNEQFF. The gene calls are TRBV27 and TRBJ2-1; D is ambiguous. Trimming stripped 6 bases from V and 0 bases from J, with 9 bases between. The CDR3 contains 14 residues. Germline assignment: CDR1 MNHEY and CDR2 SMNVEV (reference sequence).

The chain employs TRBV12-3 or TRBV12-4 and TRBJ1-2; D call uncertain. Trimming stripped 7 bases from V and 5 bases from J, with 11 bases between. This CDR3 is 12 amino acids long. CDR3: CASTPNGYGYTF. The CDR3 DNA follows: TGTGCCAGCACCCCCAACGGGTATGGCTACACCTTC.

The V gene is TRBV19, the J gene TRBJ2-7; 7 bases fit TRBD2. The CDR3 is 12 amino acids. Per the germline V gene, CDR1 is LNHDA and CDR2 is SQIVND (reference sequence). The J segment lost 11 bases and the V segment lost 7 bases, leaving 11 bases of the junction unmatched. The DNA of the CDR3 is TGTGCCAGTATCCCCAACCGGGGGGAGAAGTACTTC. It specifies CASIPNRGEKYF.

V is TRBV9 and J is TRBJ2-1, with TRBD1 identical over 8 bases. Germline CDR1 and CDR2: SGDLS and YYNGEE. This CDR3 spans 15 amino acids. The V gene end was trimmed by 5 bases and the J gene end by 6 bases; junction bases not matched to a gene: 10. This CDR3 reads CASSADRGPLNEQFF. CDR3 DNA sequence: TGTGCCAGCAGTGCAGACAGGGGCCCCCTCAATGAGCAGTTCTTC. Looking up the rest from reference TRBV9 and TRBJ2-1 gives the full variable domain: DSGVTQTPKHLITATGQRVTLRCSPRSGDLSVYWYQQSLDQGLQFLIQYYNGEERAKGNILERFSAQQFPDLHSELNLSSLELGDSALYFCASSADRGPLNEQFFGPGTRLTVL.